This is a list of T cell receptor beta chains from one sample in a study of glioma-infiltrating T cells. TCRdb ran MiXCR on the multiplex PCR reads and lists one entry per CDR3 protein. In the table there are 170,000 or so distinct CDR3 sequences, approximately 40% of which are singletons. Material for sequencing was glioma tissue, nonneoplastic brain tissue, or PBMCs (not recorded which). These receptor sequences come from a human donor with low-grade glioma or glioblastoma, undergoing nonglioma brain surgery, or in good health (not recorded which). Each CDR3 is given with its conserved first and last residue. Fields, in order: J gene, D gene, V gene, clone size, CDR3 DNA, CDR3 protein. D genes are given only for firm matches. Size is stated for part of the rows, as once, few or many counts, or as a class when the clone is expanded.

J: TRBJ2-1
D: -
V: TRBV7-4
size: -
DNA: TGTGCCAGAAGAGCTACTAGAGTAAGCTCCTACAATGAGCAGTTCTTC
CDR3: CARRATRVSSYNEQFF

J: TRBJ1-2
D: -
V: TRBV28
size: -
DNA: TGTGCCAGCAGTCCAACTCCCGGTCAAGACGTCTACACCTTC
CDR3: CASSPTPGQDVYTF

J: TRBJ2-1
D: -
V: TRBV3-1
size: many
DNA: TGTGCCAGCAGCCAAGCATCCCCCGGGGCCTACAATGAGCAGTTCTTC
CDR3: CASSQASPGAYNEQFF

J: TRBJ2-5
D: -
V: TRBV18
size: few
DNA: TGTGCCAGCTCACCGGGTTTAGACAGGGAGACCCAGTACTTC
CDR3: CASSPGLDRETQYF

J: TRBJ2-7
D: TRBD2
V: TRBV2
size: -
DNA: TGTGCCAGCAGTGAAGCACGGACTAGCGGGACCTACGAGCAGTACTTC
CDR3: CASSEARTSGTYEQYF

J: TRBJ2-3
D: TRBD2
V: TRBV19
size: -
DNA: TGTGCCAGTAGTAATCGACCAGCGGGAGGGCCTGGTACGCAGTATTTT
CDR3: CASSNRPAGGPGTQYF

J: TRBJ2-7
D: -
V: TRBV20-1
size: many
DNA: TGCAGTGCCAAGTCGGGCCCCCCCTACGAGCAGTACTTC
CDR3: CSAKSGPPYEQYF

J: TRBJ2-5
D: TRBD1
V: TRBV12-3/TRBV12-4
size: few
DNA: TGTGCCAGCAGCAAAACCGGGACAGGGGCACCTGAGACCCAGTACTTC
CDR3: CASSKTGTGAPETQYF

J: TRBJ2-1
D: -
V: TRBV29-1
size: many
DNA: TGCAGCGTTGCTGGTGGGAGCAATGAGCAGTTCTTC
CDR3: CSVAGGSNEQFF

J: TRBJ1-1
D: -
V: TRBV6-1
size: many
DNA: TGTGCCAGCAGTTTAAAGATGAACACTGAAGCTTTCTTT
CDR3: CASSLKMNTEAFF

J: TRBJ2-1
D: -
V: TRBV18
size: once
DNA: TGTGCCATCTCACCCGGGGGCTCCTACAATGAGCAGTTCTTC
CDR3: CAISPGGSYNEQFF

J: TRBJ2-1
D: TRBD2
V: TRBV4-1
size: many
DNA: TGCGCCAGCAGCCTATTGACTAGCGGGAGTGATGAGCAGTTCTTC
CDR3: CASSLLTSGSDEQFF

J: TRBJ2-3
D: TRBD2
V: TRBV7-2
size: many
DNA: TGTGCCAGTGCCGATGCTAGCGGGAGGAGAGATACGCAGTATTTT
CDR3: CASADASGRRDTQYF

J: TRBJ1-5
D: -
V: TRBV7-2
size: -
DNA: TGTGCCAGCAGCTTAGAAGTTGGTCACCCCGGCCAGCCCCATCATTTT
CDR3: CASSLEVGHPGQPHHF

J: TRBJ2-5
D: -
V: TRBV6-1
size: many
DNA: TGTGCCGGGTCCAGAAGTGATACGGAGACCCAGTACTTC
CDR3: CAGSRSDTETQYF

J: TRBJ2-1
D: TRBD2
V: TRBV27
size: -
DNA: TGTGCCAGCAGTCCACCGACGACTAGCTGGAGGTTCAATGAGCAGTTCTTC
CDR3: CASSPPTTSWRFNEQFF

J: TRBJ2-7
D: TRBD2
V: TRBV2
size: few
DNA: TGTGCCAGCAGAGCCCTGCTAGCGGGAGCCGAGCAGTACTTC
CDR3: CASRALLAGAEQYF

J: TRBJ1-5
D: -
V: TRBV20-1
size: -
DNA: TGCAGTGCTAGTTACCTAGGACGGGGAAATCAGCCCCAGCATTTT
CDR3: CSASYLGRGNQPQHF